The source of this T cell receptor (beta chain) is a study of breast tumors, draining lymph nodes, adjacent tissues. The study, taken as a whole, reports: Luminal-like breast cancer showed significantly higher tumor–nontumor repertoire similarity than basal-like. Tumor repertoires ranked between lymph nodes and nontumor tissue in diversity, with V and J gene preferences. Data only fit, rather than demonstrated, lymph node origin of most tumor T cells. The data were judged consistent with most tumor T cells coming from lymph node and expanding in tumor.

Germline CDR1 is SGHTA and CDR2 is FQGNSA. Trimming took 4 bases from V and 8 from J; bases not matched to a gene: 10. The CDR3 is made up of 15 amino acids. Samples came from axillary lymph nodes draining the breast cancer. This clonotype was found once. The antigen is unknown. TCRdb passed the multiplex PCR reads through MiXCR, listing each CDR3 protein once. This table has some 170,000 distinct CDR3 sequences, 33% appearing once. Sequencing was carried out using axillary lymph node tissue. The V and J genes are TRBV7-2 and TRBJ1-3, with 8 bases aligning to TRBD1. This sequence was found in a female donor with breast cancer. Some clones in this sample may be carry-over from other donors' samples. The CDR3 reads CASSSDRGVGDTIYF. The CDR3 nucleotides read TGTGCCAGCAGCTCTGACAGGGGTGTTGGGGACACCATATATTTT.